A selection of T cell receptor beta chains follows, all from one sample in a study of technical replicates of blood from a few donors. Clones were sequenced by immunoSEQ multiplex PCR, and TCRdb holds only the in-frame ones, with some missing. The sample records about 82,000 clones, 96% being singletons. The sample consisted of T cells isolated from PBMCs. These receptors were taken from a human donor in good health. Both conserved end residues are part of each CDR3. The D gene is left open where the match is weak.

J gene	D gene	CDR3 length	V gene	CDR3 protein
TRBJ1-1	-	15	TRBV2	CASRIQMAGNTEAFF
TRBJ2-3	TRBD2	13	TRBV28	CASVAGGPNTQYF
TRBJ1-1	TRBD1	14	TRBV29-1	CSVYTGGTNTEAFF
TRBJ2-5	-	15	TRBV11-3	CASSLVAQQKETQYF
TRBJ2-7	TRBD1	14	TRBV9	CASSVGQGGYEQYF
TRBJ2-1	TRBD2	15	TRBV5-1	CASSLFSGRNNEQFF
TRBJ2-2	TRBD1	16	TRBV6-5	CASSLVGQMNTGELFF
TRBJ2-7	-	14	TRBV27	CATNPGDSGAKQYF
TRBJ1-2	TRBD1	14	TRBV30	CAWGTGGANYGYTF
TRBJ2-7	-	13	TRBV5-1	CASSLGGLAEQYF
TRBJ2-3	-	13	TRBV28	CASGAGSTDTQYF
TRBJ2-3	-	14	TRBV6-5	CASSFPSGSDTQYF
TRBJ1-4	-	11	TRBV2	CASSEVAELFF
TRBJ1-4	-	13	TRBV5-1	CASSTERNEKLFF
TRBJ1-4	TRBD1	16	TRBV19	CASSILTGQGVEKLFF
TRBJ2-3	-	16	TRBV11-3	CASSSYNGVNTDTQYF
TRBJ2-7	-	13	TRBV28	CASSLVGTYEQYF
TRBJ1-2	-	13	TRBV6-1	CASRKGDYDGYTF
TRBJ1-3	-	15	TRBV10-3	CAISEGTTSGNTIYF
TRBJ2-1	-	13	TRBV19	CASSIQGGDEQFF
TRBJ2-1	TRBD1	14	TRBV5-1	CASSLDRGHNEQFF
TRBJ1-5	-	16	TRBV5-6	CASSLGFGEGNQPQHF
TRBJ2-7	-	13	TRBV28	CASSLARFYEQYF
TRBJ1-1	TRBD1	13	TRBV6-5	CASSPPGTDVAFF
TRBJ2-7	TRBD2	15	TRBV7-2	CASSASLAGGYEQYF
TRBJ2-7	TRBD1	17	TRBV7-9	CASSLGGTGGFPYEQYF